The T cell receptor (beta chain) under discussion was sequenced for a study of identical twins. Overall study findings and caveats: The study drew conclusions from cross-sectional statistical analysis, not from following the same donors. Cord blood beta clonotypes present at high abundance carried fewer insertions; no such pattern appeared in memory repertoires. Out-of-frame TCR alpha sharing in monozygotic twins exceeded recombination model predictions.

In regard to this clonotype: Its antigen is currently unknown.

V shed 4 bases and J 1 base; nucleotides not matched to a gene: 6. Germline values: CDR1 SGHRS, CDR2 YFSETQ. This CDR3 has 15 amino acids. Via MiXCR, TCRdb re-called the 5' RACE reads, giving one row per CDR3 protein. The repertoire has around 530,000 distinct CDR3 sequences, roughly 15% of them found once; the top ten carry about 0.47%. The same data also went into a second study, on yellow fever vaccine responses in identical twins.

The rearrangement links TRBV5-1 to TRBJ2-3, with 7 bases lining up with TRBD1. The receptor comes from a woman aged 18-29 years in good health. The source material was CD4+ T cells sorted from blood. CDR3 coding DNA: TGCGCCAGCAGCCCCCGACAGGGTCGCACAGATACGCAGTATTTT. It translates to CASSPRQGRTDTQYF.